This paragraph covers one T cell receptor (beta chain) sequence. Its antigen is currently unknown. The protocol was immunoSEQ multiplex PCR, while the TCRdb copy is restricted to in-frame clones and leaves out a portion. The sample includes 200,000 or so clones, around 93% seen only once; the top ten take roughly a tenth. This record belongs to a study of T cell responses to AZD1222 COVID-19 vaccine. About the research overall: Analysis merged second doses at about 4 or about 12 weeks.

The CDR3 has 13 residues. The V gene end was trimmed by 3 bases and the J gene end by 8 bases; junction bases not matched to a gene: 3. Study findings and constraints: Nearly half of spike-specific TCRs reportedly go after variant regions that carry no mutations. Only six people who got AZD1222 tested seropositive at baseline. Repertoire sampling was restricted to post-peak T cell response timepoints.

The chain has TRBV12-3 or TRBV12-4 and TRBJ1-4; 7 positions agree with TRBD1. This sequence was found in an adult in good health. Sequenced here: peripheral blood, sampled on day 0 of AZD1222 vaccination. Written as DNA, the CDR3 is TGTGCCAGCAGTTTGAGAGGGGGCGAAAAACTGTTTTTT. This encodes CASSLRGGEKLFF.